The clone carrying this TCR beta chain occurred a few times. The antigen remains undetermined. This sample was taken from a study of cytomegalovirus exposure and HLA in healthy donors. The study, taken as a whole, reports: Most TCR sequences were uncommon, yet certain public TCRs appeared in many donors.

Germline assignment: CDR1 SGHTA and CDR2 FQGTGA. This CDR3 has 16 amino acids. With V trimmed by 3 bases and J by 2 bases, 2 bases remained unmatched. Some clones are missing from TCRdb's copy, which holds only in-frame ones; the method was immunoSEQ multiplex PCR. The sample comprises about 58,000 clones, about 88% of which are singletons, and approximately 1% rests with the top ten. The sequence derives from a man between 18 and 35 years old in good health and CMV-seronegative. Material for sequencing was PBMCs. The chain couples TRBV7-3 to TRBJ2-2; 11 nucleotides agree with TRBD2. The CDR3 sequence: CASSFLAGGNTGELFF. The CDR3 DNA is TGTGCCAGCAGCTTCCTAGCGGGAGGCAACACCGGGGAGCTGTTTTTT.